This T cell receptor beta chain originates from a study of T-cell reconstitution after alpha-beta-depleted transplantation in children. The TCRbeta library incorporated unique molecular identifiers. One entry per CDR3 protein results from TCRdb running MiXCR on the PCR reads. The sample includes about 400,000 distinct CDR3 sequences, 15% to 20% of them seen just once. Trimming took 4 bases from V and 6 from J; bases not matched to a gene: 7. CDR1 ENHRY and CDR2 SYGVKD come from the germline V gene. The CDR3 is 14 residues long. Note on this clonotype: The antigen remains undetermined.

Study results and caveats: Surviving recipient T cells and thymic progenitors underlay high day-60 TCRbeta diversity in some patients. T-cell counts and diversity at one year post-transplant came mainly from newly produced T cells. Several hundred expanded graft clones reportedly were the source of alpha-beta T cells about two months after transplant.

The chain employs TRBV10-3 and TRBJ2-3; TRBD2 matches at 7 bases. Sequencing was performed on PBMCs, mostly from graft donor cells, taken 360 days after TCRalphabeta/CD19-depleted stem cell transplant. The source is a boy in the first two years of life who had a stem cell transplant for Wiskott-Aldrich syndrome, so the T cells may come from the graft donor. As DNA, the CDR3 is TGTGCCATCAGTGGGGGGGAGGGCCGCGATACGCAGTATTTT. Translation: CAISGGEGRDTQYF.